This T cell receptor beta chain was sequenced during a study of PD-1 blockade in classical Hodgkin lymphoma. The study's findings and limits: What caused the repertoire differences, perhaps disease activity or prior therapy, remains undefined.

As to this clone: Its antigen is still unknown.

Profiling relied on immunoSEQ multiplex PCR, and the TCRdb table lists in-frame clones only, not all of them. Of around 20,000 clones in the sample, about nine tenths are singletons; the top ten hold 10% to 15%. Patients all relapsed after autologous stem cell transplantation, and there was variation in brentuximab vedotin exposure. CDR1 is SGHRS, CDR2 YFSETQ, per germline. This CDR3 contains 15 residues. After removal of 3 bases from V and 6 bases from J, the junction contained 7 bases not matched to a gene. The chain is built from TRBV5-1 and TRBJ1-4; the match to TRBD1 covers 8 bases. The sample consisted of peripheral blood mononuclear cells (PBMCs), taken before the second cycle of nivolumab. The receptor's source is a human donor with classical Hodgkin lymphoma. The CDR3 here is CASSYQGARDEKLFF. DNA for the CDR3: TGCGCCAGCAGCTACCAGGGGGCGCGGGATGAAAAACTGTTTTTT.